This T cell receptor beta chain was retrieved from a study of OX40 agonist ivuxolimab in advanced cancers. General study findings and limits: No determination was made of the antigen specificity of the expanded peripheral T cells.

People who had autoimmune disease history or systemic immunosuppression were excluded. The table came from immunoSEQ multiplex PCR; TCRdb's copy has only in-frame clones and leaves some out. Found here are tens of thousands of clones, about 85% of them singletons; the top ten hold about 1.3%. For this clone: Its specificity is unknown.

Germline lookup yields CDR1 GTSNPN and CDR2 SVGIG (reference sequence). The V end was cut by 4 bases, the J end by 4 bases, with 17 bases between. The CDR3 length is 16 residues. Sequenced here: CD4+ or CD8+ T cells sorted from blood, sampled in a trial of the OX40 agonist ivuxolimab. The sequence was obtained from an adult with an advanced solid tumor such as melanoma, head and neck, liver or kidney cancer. The rearrangement uses TRBV30 and TRBJ1-6; a weak D match, TRBD1 (5 bases). Here the CDR3 DNA reads TGTGCCTGGACGCGGACTGGAACAGGTTATAATTCACCCCTCCACTTT. Encoded protein: CAWTRTGTGYNSPLHF.